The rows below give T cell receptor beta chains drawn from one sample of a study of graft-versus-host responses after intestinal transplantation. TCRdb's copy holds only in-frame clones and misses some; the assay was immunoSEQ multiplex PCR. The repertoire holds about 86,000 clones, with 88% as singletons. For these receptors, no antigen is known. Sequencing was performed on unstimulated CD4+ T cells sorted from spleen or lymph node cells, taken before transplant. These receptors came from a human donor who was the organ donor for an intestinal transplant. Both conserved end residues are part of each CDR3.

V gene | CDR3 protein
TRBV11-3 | CASSLRQGGHEKLFF
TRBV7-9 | CASSLRGSTDTQYF
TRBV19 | CASSIRGTYEQYF
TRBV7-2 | CASSQWGQVSYEQYF
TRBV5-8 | CASSLVAGGTSGRPYEQYF
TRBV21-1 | CASSKALARETQYF
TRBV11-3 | CASSLPRGWETQYF
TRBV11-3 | CASSPEGTVSFYEQYF
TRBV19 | CASSIQTGDEQYF
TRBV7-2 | CASSPEPQRDTQYF